Shown below are 21 T cell receptor beta chains from a single sample sequenced in a study of T cell responses to AZD1222 COVID-19 vaccine. Here immunoSEQ multiplex PCR was the method, and the copy in TCRdb shows in-frame clones only, minus some. The sample has 150,000 or so clones, roughly nine tenths seen once. The sequenced sample was peripheral blood, obtained on day 0 of AZD1222 vaccination. The source of these receptors is an adult in good health.

The chain recombines TRBV2 with TRBJ1-6; the D is unclear. In germline, CDR1 is SNHLY, CDR2 FYNNEI. V was trimmed by 4 bases and J by 9 bases, leaving 16 bases between them. CDR3 length equals 15 residues. The CDR3 region has the DNA TGTGCCAGCAGTGCCCTTCTGGGAGGAAGTTCACCCCTCCACTTT. Its translation: CASSALLGGSSPLHF. Based on the CDR3 plus reference TRBV2 and TRBJ1-6, the full variable domain is EPEVTQTPSHQVTQMGQEVILRCVPISNHLYFYWYRQILGQKVEFLVSFYNNEISEKSEIFDDQFSVERPDGSNFTLKIRSTKLEDSAMYFCASSALLGGSSPLHFGNGTRLTVT.

The V gene is TRBV9, the J gene TRBJ1-2; D is unclear. Germline assignment: CDR1 SGDLS and CDR2 YYNGEE. Deletions cut 0 bases from V and 7 bases from J, with 16 bases between. This CDR3 spans 15 amino acids. The CDR3 loop is CASSVEGSWARGYTF. The CDR3 region has the DNA TGTGCCAGCAGCGTAGAGGGATCCTGGGCGCGTGGCTACACCTTC. The whole variable domain, remainder taken from reference TRBV9 and TRBJ1-2, is DSGVTQTPKHLITATGQRVTLRCSPRSGDLSVYWYQQSLDQGLQFLIQYYNGEERAKGNILERFSAQQFPDLHSELNLSSLELGDSALYFCASSVEGSWARGYTFGSGTRLTVV.

This chain uses TRBV7-9 with TRBJ2-7; D uncertain. The germline V and J ends were trimmed by 2 bases and 6 bases, with 11 bases remaining between them. The CDR3 length is 13 residues. In germline, CDR1 is SEHNR, CDR2 FQNEAQ (reference sequence). The CDR3 spells CASSLWAQTEQYF. The CDR3 DNA is TGTGCCAGCAGCTTATGGGCACAAACCGAGCAGTACTTC.

This clone was seen just once. J is TRBJ2-3 and V is TRBV7-6; possibly TRBD2 for D (6 bases). The CDR3 contains 13 residues. The V and J ends lost 0 bases and 9 bases respectively, with 10 bases between them. Germline lookup yields CDR1 SGHVS and CDR2 FNYEAQ. Here the CDR3 DNA reads TGTGCCAGCAGCTTAGCGGAGGGCAGGACGCAGTATTTT. Its translation: CASSLAEGRTQYF.

CDR3 in amino acids: CASSYSRSRNEQFF. The CDR3 nucleotides read TGTGCCAGCAGTTACAGTCGTAGTAGAAATGAGCAGTTCTTC. The J gene is TRBJ2-1, the V gene TRBV6-5, with D unclear. From germline, CDR1 is MNHEY and CDR2 SVGAGI. CDR3 size: 14 residues. Trimming stripped 2 bases from V and 7 bases from J, with 12 bases between.

The rearrangement uses TRBV7-9 and TRBJ1-3, with no clear D. V was trimmed by 0 bases and J by 0 bases, leaving 6 bases between them. Germline V lookup: CDR1 SEHNR, CDR2 FQNEAQ (reference sequence). The CDR3 has 15 residues. The CDR3 is CASSLAPASGNTIYF. The CDR3 coding sequence is TGTGCCAGCAGCTTAGCCCCTGCCTCTGGAAACACCATATATTTT.

The genes are TRBV7-9 and TRBJ2-4; 7 bases are shared with TRBD1. The CDR3 has 16 amino acids. With V trimmed by 4 bases and J by 8 bases, 14 bases remained unmatched. Germline V gene sequence: CDR1 SEHNR, CDR2 FQNEAQ (reference sequence). The CDR3 loop is CASSSSGTDPSDIQYF. CDR3 coding DNA: TGTGCCAGCAGCTCTAGTGGGACAGATCCTTCGGACATTCAGTACTTC.

The V call is TRBV6-2 or TRBV6-3, the J call TRBJ2-5; 7 nucleotides line up with TRBD1. J gave up 5 bases and V 2 bases, and 5 bases lay outside the gene matches. CDR3 length equals 14 residues. Per the germline V gene, CDR1 is MNHEY and CDR2 is SVGEGT. CDR3 in amino acids: CASSYGTEMETQYF. CDR3 coding DNA: TGTGCCAGCAGTTACGGGACAGAAATGGAGACCCAGTACTTC.

The chain recombines TRBV2 with TRBJ2-7; 8 bases match TRBD2. Trimming removed 6 bases from V and 0 bases from J; junction bases left unmatched: 7. This CDR3 spans 15 amino acids. Per germline, CDR1 SNHLY and CDR2 FYNNEI. Here the CDR3 reads CASSRERGSSYEQYF. The CDR3, as DNA: TGTGCCAGCAGCAGGGAGCGGGGGAGCTCCTACGAGCAGTACTTC.

The chain combines TRBV2 with TRBJ1-1; D remains unclear. V lost 4 bases to trimming and J lost 4 bases, with 13 bases between them. Germline CDR1 reads SNHLY; CDR2 reads FYNNEI. This CDR3 is 14 amino acids long. CDR3 sequence (DNA): TGTGCCAGCAGTGCTACGGACGAGGGCACTGAAGCTTTCTTT. Translation: CASSATDEGTEAFF.

This rearrangement joins TRBV11-2 to TRBJ2-2; no clear D. Per the germline V gene, CDR1 is SGHAT and CDR2 is FQNNGV. CDR3 length: 14 amino acids. The germline V and J ends were trimmed by 5 bases and 0 bases, with 7 bases remaining between them. Here the CDR3 reads CASSTEANTGELFF. CDR3 nucleotide sequence: TGTGCCAGCAGCACTGAAGCGAACACCGGGGAGCTGTTTTTT.

The chain uses TRBV5-4 and TRBJ1-3; D not certain. CDR3 length: 16 amino acids. In germline, CDR1 is SGHNT, CDR2 YYREEE (reference sequence). Trimming cost V 4 bases and J 2 bases, with 16 bases left between them. The CDR3 region has the DNA TGTGCCAGCAGCCGGCCGGGGAATCTTGCTGGAAACACCATATATTTT. Its protein product is CASSRPGNLAGNTIYF.

The V and J genes are TRBV18 and TRBJ2-7; 9 bases match TRBD1. V shed 4 bases, J shed 3 bases, and the junction held 7 bases outside the gene matches. Germline CDR1 and CDR2: KGHSH and LQKENI. The CDR3 is made up of 15 amino acids. The chain's CDR3 is CASSQDRGKVYEQYF. CDR3 sequence (DNA): TGTGCCAGCTCACAGGACAGGGGTAAAGTCTACGAGCAGTACTTC.

This chain connects TRBV24-1 to TRBJ2-1; D possibly corresponds to TRBD1 (5 bases). This CDR3 comprises 15 residues. Germline lookup yields CDR1 KGHDR and CDR2 SFDVKD. Trimming shortened V by 4 bases and J by 5 bases, and 14 bases separated the two germline ends. DNA for the CDR3: TGTGCCACCAGTGACCCCAGGACACGTAACAATGAGCAGTTCTTC. It specifies CATSDPRTRNNEQFF.

V usage is TRBV6-5 and J usage is TRBJ1-2, with a tentative D call TRBD1 (6 bases). The V end lost 7 bases, the J end lost 10 bases, and 16 bases lay between the germline ends. The CDR3 loop spans 12 amino acids. The germline CDR1 and CDR2 sequences are MNHEY and SVGAGI. This CDR3 reads CASKIEGGLYTF. The CDR3 nucleotides read TGTGCCAGCAAAATCGAAGGGGGGCTCTACACCTTC.

The rearrangement joins TRBV10-2 to TRBJ2-7; TRBD1 matches at 7 bases. The CDR3 contains 13 residues. In germline, CDR1 is WSHSY, CDR2 SAAADI. Germline trimming cut 7 bases from V and 3 bases from J; bases unmatched to any gene: 6. CDR3 loop: CASIMTGNYEQYF. CDR3 coding DNA: TGCGCCAGCATCATGACAGGGAACTACGAGCAGTACTTC.

V and J are TRBV7-9 and TRBJ1-1, with D tentatively TRBD1 (5 bases). Germline V gene data show CDR1 as SEHNR and CDR2 as FQNEAQ (reference sequence). The CDR3 loop spans 15 amino acids. V was trimmed by 3 bases and J by 0 bases, leaving 11 bases between them. CDR3 in amino acids: CASSFQGAMNTEAFF. The CDR3 bases are TGTGCCAGCAGCTTCCAGGGAGCCATGAACACTGAAGCTTTCTTT.

A single count supports this clone. J is TRBJ2-1 and V is TRBV9; no reliable D call. The CDR3 covers 13 residues. Trimming removed 0 bases at V and 10 bases at J, with 11 bases between. Germline V gene data show CDR1 as SGDLS and CDR2 as YYNGEE. The CDR3 DNA is TGTGCCAGCAGCGTAGTGGGATTAGGGGAGCAGTTCTTC. Encoded protein: CASSVVGLGEQFF.

This clone was counted a single time. This rearrangement joins TRBV28 to TRBJ2-3, with D unclear. This CDR3 has 15 amino acids. The V end was cut by 7 bases, the J end by 8 bases, with 22 bases between. Looked up from germline, CDR1 is MDHEN and CDR2 is SYDVKM. The CDR3 nucleotides are TGTGCCAGCAAAAGTAGTGCCCACCCGACGGGTACGCAGTATTTT. Its translation is CASKSSAHPTGTQYF.

This clone was counted only a few times. The chain recombines TRBV11-3 with TRBJ1-3, with D unclear. The CDR3 covers 15 residues. The V end lost 3 bases, the J end lost 4 bases, and 13 bases lay between the germline ends. Germline V gene sequence: CDR1 SGHNT, CDR2 YENEEA. The CDR3 sequence is CASSFRWGSGNTIYF. The CDR3 region has the DNA TGTGCCAGCAGCTTCAGATGGGGATCCGGAAACACCATATATTTT.

The V gene is TRBV6-5, the J gene TRBJ1-1; no clear D gene. CDR1 and CDR2 (germline): MNHEY, SVGAGI. Trimming took off 6 bases at V and 8 bases at J, with 10 bases between the two ends. The CDR3 covers 11 residues. CDR3: CASSRYIEAFF. DNA for the CDR3: TGTGCCAGCAGCCGATATATAGAAGCTTTCTTT.